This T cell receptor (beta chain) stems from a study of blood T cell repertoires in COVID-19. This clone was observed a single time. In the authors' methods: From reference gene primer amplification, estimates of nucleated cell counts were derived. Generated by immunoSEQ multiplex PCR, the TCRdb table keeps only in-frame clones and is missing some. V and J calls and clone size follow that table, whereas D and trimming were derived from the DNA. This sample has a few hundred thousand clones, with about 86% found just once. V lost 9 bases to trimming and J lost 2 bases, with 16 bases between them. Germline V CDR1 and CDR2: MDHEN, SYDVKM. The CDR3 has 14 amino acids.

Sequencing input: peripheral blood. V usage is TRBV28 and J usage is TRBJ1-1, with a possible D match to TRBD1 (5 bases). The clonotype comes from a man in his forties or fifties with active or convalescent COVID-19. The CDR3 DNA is TGTGCCAGTAGGTACCCGACAGAAAACACTGAAGCTTTCTTT. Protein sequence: CASRYPTENTEAFF.